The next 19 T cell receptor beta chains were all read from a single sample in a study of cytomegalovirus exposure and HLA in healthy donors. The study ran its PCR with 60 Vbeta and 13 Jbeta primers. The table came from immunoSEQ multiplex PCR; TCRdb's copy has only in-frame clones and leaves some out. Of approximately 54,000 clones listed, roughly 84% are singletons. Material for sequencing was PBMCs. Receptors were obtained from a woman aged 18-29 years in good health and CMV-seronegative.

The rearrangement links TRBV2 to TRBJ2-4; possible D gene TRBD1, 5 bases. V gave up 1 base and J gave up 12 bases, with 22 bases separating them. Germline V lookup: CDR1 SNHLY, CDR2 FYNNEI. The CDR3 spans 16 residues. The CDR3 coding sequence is TGTGCCAGCAGTGAAGGGTGGGCGGCCGACAGAATCAGTCAGTACTTC. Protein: CASSEGWAADRISQYF.

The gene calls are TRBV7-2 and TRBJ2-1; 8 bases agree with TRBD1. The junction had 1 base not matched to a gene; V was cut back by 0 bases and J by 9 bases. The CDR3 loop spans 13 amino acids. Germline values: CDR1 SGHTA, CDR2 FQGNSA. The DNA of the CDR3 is TGTGCCAGCAGCTTAGCGACAGGGGTTGAGCAGTTCTTC. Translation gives CASSLATGVEQFF.

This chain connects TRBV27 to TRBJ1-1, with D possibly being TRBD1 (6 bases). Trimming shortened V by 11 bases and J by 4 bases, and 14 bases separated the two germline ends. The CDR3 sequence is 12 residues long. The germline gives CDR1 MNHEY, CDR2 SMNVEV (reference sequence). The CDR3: CASQGGGTEAFF. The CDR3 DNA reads TGTGCCTCCCAGGGAGGGGGCACTGAAGCTTTCTTT.

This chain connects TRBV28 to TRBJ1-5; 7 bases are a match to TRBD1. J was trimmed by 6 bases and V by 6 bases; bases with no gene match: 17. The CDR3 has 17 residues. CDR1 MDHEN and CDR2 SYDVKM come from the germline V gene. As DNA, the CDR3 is TGTGCCAGCAGCGGTACCCCGACAGGGAAGAGGGCTCAGCCCCAGCATTTT. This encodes CASSGTPTGKRAQPQHF.

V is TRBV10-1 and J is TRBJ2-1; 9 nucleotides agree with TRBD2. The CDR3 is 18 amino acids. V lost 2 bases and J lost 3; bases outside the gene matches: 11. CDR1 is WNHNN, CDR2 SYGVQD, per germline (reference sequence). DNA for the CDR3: TGCGCCAGCAGTGAGAAACTTACGACTAGCGGTCTCTACAATGAGCAGTTCTTC. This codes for CASSEKLTTSGLYNEQFF.

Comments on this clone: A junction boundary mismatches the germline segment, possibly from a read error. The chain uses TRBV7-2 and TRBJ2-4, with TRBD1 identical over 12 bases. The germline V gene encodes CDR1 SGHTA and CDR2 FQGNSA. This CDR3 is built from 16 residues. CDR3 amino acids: CASSWDRGRGVNSQYF. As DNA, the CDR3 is TGTGCCAGCAGCTGGGACAGGGGGCGCGGTGTAAACAGTCAGTACTTC.

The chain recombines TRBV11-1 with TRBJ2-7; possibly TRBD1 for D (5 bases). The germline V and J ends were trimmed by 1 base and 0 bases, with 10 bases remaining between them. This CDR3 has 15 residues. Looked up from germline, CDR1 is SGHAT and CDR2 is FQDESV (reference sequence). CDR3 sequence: CASSLEQASSYEQYF. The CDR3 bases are TGTGCCAGCAGCTTAGAACAGGCCAGCTCCTACGAGCAGTACTTC.

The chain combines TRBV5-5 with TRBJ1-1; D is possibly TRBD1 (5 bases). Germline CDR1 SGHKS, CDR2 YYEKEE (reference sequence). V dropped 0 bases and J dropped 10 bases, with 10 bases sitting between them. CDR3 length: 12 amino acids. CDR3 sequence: CASSLAGGGAFF. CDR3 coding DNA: TGTGCCAGCAGCTTGGCCGGGGGAGGAGCTTTCTTT.

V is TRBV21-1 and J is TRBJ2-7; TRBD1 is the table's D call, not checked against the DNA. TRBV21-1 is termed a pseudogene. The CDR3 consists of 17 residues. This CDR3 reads CASSKAKGTGRTYEQYF. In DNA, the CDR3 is TGTGCCAGCAGCAAAGCAAAAGGGACAGGGAGAACTTACGAGCAGTACTTC.

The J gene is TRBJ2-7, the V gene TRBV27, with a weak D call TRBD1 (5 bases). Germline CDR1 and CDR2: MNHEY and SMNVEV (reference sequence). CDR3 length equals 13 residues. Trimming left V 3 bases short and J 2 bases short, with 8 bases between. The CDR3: CASSLAGPYEQYF. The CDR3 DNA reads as TGTGCCAGCAGTTTGGCAGGGCCCTACGAGCAGTACTTC.

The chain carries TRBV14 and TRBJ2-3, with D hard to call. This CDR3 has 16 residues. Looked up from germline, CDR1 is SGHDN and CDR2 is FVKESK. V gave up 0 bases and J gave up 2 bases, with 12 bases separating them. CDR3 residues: CASSQDTRLYTDTQYF. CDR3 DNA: TGTGCCAGCAGCCAAGATACGCGCCTCTACACAGATACGCAGTATTTT. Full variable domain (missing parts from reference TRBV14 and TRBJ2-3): EAGVTQFPSHSVIEKGQTVTLRCDPISGHDNLYWYRRVMGKEIKFLLHFVKESKQDESGMPNNRFLAERTGGTYSTLKVQPAELEDSGVYFCASSQDTRLYTDTQYFGPGTRLTVL.

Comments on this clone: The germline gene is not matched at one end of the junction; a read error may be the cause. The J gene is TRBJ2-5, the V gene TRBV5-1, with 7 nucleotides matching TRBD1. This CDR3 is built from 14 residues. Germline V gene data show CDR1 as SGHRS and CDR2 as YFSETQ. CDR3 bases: TGCGCCAGCAGCCTTGACAGGGCGGAGGAGACCCGGTACTTC. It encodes CASSLDRAEETRYF.

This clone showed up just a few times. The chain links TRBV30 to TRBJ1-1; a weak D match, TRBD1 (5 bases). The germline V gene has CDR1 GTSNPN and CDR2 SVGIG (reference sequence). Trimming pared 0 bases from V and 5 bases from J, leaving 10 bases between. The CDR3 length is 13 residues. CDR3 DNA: TGTGCCTGGAGTGTGGCAGGGTGGACTGAAGCTTTCTTT. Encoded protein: CAWSVAGWTEAFF.

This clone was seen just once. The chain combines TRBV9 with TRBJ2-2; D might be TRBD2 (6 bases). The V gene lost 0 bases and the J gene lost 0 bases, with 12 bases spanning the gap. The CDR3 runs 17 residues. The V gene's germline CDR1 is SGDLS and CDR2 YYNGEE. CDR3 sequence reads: CASSVVPGLTNTGELFF. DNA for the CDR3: TGTGCCAGCAGCGTAGTCCCGGGACTTACGAACACCGGGGAGCTGTTTTTT.

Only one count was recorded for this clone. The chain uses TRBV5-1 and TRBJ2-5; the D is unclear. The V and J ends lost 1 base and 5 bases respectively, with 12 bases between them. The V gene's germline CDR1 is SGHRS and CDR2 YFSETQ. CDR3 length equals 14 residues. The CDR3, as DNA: TGCGCCAGCAGCTTGATTCATGGAGTGGAGACCCAGTACTTC. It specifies CASSLIHGVETQYF. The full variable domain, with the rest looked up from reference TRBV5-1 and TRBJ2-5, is KAGVTQTPRYLIKTRGQQVTLSCSPISGHRSVSWYQQTPGQGLQFLFEYFSETQRNKGNFPGRFSGRQFSNSRSEMNVSTLELGDSALYLCASSLIHGVETQYFGPGTRLLVL.

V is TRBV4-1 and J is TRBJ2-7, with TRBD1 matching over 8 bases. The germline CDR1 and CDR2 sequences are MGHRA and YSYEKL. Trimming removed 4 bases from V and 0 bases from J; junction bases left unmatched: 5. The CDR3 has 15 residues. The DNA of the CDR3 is TGCGCCAGCAGCCCCTCCGGACAGGGCTCCTACGAGCAGTACTTC. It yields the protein CASSPSGQGSYEQYF.

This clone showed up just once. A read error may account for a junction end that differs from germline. In DNA form, the CDR3 reads TGTGCCACCAGCAGAGGCGGCGGGAGCTTGGCTGGGGCCAACGGCCTGACTTTC. Translation: CATSRGGGSLAGANGLTF. The chain uses TRBV15 and TRBJ2-6, with 7 bases matching TRBD2. The germline CDR1 and CDR2 sequences are LNHNV and YYDKDF (reference sequence). The CDR3 sequence is 18 residues long.

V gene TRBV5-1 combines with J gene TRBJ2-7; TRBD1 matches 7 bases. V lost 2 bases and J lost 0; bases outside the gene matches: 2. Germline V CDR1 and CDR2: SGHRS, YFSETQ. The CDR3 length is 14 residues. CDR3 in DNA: TGCGCCAGCAGCTTAGGGGACAGCTCCTACGAGCAGTACTTC. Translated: CASSLGDSSYEQYF.

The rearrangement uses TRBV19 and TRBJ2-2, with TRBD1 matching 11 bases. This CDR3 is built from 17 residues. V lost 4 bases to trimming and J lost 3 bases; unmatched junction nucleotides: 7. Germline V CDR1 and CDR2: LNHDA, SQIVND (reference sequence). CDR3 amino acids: CASSSRDRGTDTGELFF. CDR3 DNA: TGTGCCAGTAGTAGCAGGGACAGGGGGACGGACACCGGGGAGCTGTTTTTT.